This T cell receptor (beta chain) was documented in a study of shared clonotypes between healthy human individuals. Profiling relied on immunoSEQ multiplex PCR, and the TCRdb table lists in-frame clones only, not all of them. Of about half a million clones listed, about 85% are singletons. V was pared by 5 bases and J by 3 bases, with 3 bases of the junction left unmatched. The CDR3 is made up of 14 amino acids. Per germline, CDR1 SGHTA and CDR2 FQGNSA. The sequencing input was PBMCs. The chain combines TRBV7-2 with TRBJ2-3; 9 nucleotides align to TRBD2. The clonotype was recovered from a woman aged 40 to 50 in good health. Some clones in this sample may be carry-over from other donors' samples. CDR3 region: CASSVSGRTDTQYF. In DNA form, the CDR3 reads TGTGCCAGCAGCGTTAGCGGGAGAACAGATACGCAGTATTTT.